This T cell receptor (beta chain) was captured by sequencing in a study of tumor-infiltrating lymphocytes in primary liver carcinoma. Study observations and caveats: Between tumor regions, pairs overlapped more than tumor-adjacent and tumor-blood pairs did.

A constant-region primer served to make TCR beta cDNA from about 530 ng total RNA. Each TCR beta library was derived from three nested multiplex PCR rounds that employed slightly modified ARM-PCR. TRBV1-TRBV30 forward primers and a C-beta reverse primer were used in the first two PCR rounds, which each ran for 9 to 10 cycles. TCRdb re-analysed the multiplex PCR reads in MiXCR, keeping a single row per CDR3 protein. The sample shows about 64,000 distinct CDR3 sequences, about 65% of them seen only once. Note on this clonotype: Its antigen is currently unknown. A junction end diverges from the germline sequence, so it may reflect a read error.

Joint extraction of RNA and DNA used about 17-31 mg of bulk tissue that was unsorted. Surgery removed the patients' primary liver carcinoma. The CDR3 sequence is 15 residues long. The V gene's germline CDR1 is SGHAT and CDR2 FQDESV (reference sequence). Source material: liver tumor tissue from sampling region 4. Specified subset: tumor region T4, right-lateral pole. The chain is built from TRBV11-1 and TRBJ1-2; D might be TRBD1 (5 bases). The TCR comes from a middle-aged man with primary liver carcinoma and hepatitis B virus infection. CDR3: CAINLSQDNDYGYTF. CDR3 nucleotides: TGTGCCATCAACTTATCTCAGGACAACGACTATGGCTACACTTTC.